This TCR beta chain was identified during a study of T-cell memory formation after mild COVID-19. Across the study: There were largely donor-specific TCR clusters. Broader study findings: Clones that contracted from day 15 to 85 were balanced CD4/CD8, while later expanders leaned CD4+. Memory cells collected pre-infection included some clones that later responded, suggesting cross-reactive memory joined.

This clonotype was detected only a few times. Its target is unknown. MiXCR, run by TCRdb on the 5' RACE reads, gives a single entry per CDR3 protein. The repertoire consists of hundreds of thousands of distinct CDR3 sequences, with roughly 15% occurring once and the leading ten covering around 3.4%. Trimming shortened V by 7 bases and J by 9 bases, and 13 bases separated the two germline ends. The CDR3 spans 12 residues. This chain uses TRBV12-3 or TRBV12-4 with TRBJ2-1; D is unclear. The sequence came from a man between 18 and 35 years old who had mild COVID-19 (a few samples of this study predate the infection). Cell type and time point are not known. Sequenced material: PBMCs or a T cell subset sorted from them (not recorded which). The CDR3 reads CASTLPGSEQFF. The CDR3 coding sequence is TGTGCCAGCACTCTCCCCGGGTCTGAGCAGTTCTTC.